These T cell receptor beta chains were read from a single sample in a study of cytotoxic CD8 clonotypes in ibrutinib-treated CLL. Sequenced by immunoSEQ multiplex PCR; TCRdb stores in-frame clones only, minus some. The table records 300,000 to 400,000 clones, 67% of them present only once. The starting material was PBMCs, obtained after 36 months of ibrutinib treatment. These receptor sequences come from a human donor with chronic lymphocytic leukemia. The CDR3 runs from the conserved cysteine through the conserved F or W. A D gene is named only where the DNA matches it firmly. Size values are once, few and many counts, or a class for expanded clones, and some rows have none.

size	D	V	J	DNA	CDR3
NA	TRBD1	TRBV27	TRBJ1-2	TGTGCCAGCAGTTTAGGGACAGGGACTGGCTACACCTTC	CASSLGTGTGYTF
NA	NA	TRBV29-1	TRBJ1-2	TGCAGCGTTGACGCGACAGGTCACTATGGCTACACCTTC	CSVDATGHYGYTF
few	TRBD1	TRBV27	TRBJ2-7	TGTGCCAGCAGTCCTCTCCGGGACAGGGGCTACGAGCAGTACTTC	CASSPLRDRGYEQYF
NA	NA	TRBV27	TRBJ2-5	TGTGCCAGCAGTTCGATCGACGCTGCGGAGACCCAGTACTTC	CASSSIDAAETQYF
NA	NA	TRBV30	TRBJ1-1	TGTGCCTGGAGCGGACGTAGTGGGGGGATCACTGAAGCTTTCTTT	CAWSGRSGGITEAFF
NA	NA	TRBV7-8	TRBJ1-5	TGTGCCAGCAGCTTAGTCCCAGGGGAGAATCAGCCCCAGCATTTT	CASSLVPGENQPQHF
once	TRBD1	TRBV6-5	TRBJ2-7	TGTGCCAGCAGCCCGGGACAGGGGGTGGGTGAGCAGTACTTC	CASSPGQGVGEQYF
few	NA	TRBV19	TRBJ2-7	TGTGCCAGTAGTATACGGGATCCCCCCTACGAGCAGTACTTC	CASSIRDPPYEQYF
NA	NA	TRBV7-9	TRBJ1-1	TGTGCCAGCAGCTTAGTTCCCTCGAACACTGAAGCTTTCTTT	CASSLVPSNTEAFF
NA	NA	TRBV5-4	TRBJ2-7	TGTGCCAGCAGCACCGGTATAACCGAGCAGTACTTC	CASSTGITEQYF
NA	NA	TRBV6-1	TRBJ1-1	TGTGCCAGCAGTGAACCCCCCTCGGGGAACACTGAAGCTTTCTTT	CASSEPPSGNTEAFF
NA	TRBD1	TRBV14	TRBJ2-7	TGTGCCAGCAGCCATGGGGGACCGGGACAGGGGGACTTC	CASSHGGPGQGDF
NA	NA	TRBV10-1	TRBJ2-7	TGCGCCAGCAGTGACAGCTACGAGCAGTACTTC	CASSDSYEQYF
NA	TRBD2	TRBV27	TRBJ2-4	TGTGCCAGCAGTTTTGGGGGAGGGAACATTCAGTACTTC	CASSFGGGNIQYF
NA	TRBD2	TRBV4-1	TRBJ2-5	TGCGCCAGCAGCCTACGGACTAGCGGCCCAGAGACCCAGTACTTC	CASSLRTSGPETQYF
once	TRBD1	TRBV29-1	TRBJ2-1	TGCAGCGTAGAGGGACAGCCCCACTCCTACAATGAGCAGTTCTTC	CSVEGQPHSYNEQFF
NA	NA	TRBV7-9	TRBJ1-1	TGTGCCAGCAGCTTAGTAAGTTTTGGGGGAGTTGGGACTGAAGCTTTCTTT	CASSLVSFGGVGTEAFF
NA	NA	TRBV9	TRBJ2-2	TGTGCCAGCAGCGTAGTCCCCAGGTGGCCGAACACCGGGGAGCTGTTTTTT	CASSVVPRWPNTGELFF
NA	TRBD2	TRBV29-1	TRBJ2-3	TGCAGCTTACCGGGACTAGCATGGGATACGCAGTATTTT	CSLPGLAWDTQYF
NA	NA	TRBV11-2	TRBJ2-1	TGTGCCAGCAGCTCCAATAGACAGAGCTCCTACAATGAGCAGTTCTTC	CASSSNRQSSYNEQFF
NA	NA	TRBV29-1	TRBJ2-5	TGCAGCGTTGGACAGGTACAAGAGACCCAGTACTTC	CSVGQVQETQYF
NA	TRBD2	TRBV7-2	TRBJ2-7	TGTGCCAGCAGCTTGGTTAGCGGGGGATCCGAGCAGTACTTC	CASSLVSGGSEQYF
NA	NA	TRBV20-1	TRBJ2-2	TGCAGTGCTAGGGGTGAGGAGCTGTTTTTT	CSARGEELFF
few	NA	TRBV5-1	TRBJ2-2	TGCGCCAGCAGCCCCTACCCGGGGGAGCTGTTTTTT	CASSPYPGELFF
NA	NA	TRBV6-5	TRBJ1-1	TGTGCCAGCAGTTATGGGGGCGCGGGCACTGAAGCTTTCTTT	CASSYGGAGTEAFF
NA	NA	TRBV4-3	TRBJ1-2	TGCGCCAGCAGCCAAGACGGGGGGTATGGCTACACCTTC	CASSQDGGYGYTF
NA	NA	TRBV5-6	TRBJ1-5	TGTGCCAGCAGCTCTTCCGCCGCAGGGGCGCGGCAGCCCCAGCATTTT	CASSSSAAGARQPQHF
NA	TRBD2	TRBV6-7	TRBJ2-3	TGTGCCAGCAGTTACATCGGGGGGTACACAGATACGCAGTATTTT	CASSYIGGYTDTQYF
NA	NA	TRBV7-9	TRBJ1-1	TGTGCCAGCAGCTTCGGTGGGGCGGGCGTTACGGGGACTGAAGCTTTCTTT	CASSFGGAGVTGTEAFF
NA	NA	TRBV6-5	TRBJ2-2	TGTGCCAGCAGTTACTCGATCGGGGTAACGGTCGGGGAGCTGTTTTTT	CASSYSIGVTVGELFF
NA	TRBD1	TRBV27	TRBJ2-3	TGTGCCAGCAGTTGGGACAGAGGCACAGATACGCAGTATTTT	CASSWDRGTDTQYF
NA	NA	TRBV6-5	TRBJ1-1	TGTGCCAGCAGTTATAACGCTTACACTGAAGCTTTCTTT	CASSYNAYTEAFF
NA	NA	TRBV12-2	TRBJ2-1	TGTGCAAGTCGCCCCTCCCCGGGGGGCAATGAGCAGTTCTTC	CASRPSPGGNEQFF
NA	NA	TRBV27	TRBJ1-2	TGTGCCAGCTCACCCGCTGCCGGGGCCTCGGCGTTAGGCTACACCTTC	CASSPAAGASALGYTF
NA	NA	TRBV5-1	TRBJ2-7	TGCGCCAGCAGCTTCGAGAATGGCGGGGTCTACGAGCAGTACTTC	CASSFENGGVYEQYF
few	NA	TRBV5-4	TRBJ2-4	TGTGCCAGCAGCTATCGGGGGTCAGAAAACATTCAGTACTTC	CASSYRGSENIQYF
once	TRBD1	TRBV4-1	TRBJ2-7	TGCGCCAGCAGCCATTATTTCCGGGACAGGAATTACGAGCAGTACTTC	CASSHYFRDRNYEQYF
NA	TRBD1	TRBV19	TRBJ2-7	TGTGCCAGTAGTATCCGGGACAGACACGAGCAGTACTTC	CASSIRDRHEQYF
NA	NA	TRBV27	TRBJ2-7	TGTGCCAGCAGTCCTTCACTAGCACGGGCCTACGAGCAGTACTTC	CASSPSLARAYEQYF
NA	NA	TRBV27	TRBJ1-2	TGTGCCAGCAGGTCTTGGGGGTATGGCTACACCTTC	CASRSWGYGYTF
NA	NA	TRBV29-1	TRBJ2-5	TGCAGCGTTCAGGGTTTGCGGGTTTTGAAGACCCAGTACTTC	CSVQGLRVLKTQYF
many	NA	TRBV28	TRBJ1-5	TGTGCCAGCAGCCACCCCCAGGGGAGACGGAGACAGCCCCAGCATTTT	CASSHPQGRRRQPQHF
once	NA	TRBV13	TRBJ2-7	TGTGCCAGCAGCTTAGAAGGCAGACACGAGCAGTACTTC	CASSLEGRHEQYF
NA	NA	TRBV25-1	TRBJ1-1	TGTGCCAGCAGGTCTCAGGGAGGCCGTGAAGCTTTCTTT	CASRSQGGREAFF
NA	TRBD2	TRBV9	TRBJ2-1	TGTGCCAGCAGTGGGTCGGGGCTAGCGGGACACAATGAGCAGTTCTTC	CASSGSGLAGHNEQFF
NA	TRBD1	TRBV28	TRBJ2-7	TGTGCCAGCAGTTTAAGGGACAGGGGCTTTATCTCCTACGAGCAGTACTTC	CASSLRDRGFISYEQYF
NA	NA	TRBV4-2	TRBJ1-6	TGTGCCAGCAGCCAAGATATTTCCGGGGCAGCCCATTGGAACCCTTCACCCCTCCACTTT	CASSQDISGAAHWNPSPLHF
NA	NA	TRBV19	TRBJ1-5	TGTGCCAGTAGTATTTTGGTGGGCAATCAGCCCCAGCATTTT	CASSILVGNQPQHF
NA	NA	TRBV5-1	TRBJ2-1	TGCGCCAGCAGCACGGGTCTCCGGACCTCCTCCTACAATGAGCAGTTCTTC	CASSTGLRTSSYNEQFF
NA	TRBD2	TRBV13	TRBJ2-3	TGTGCCAGCAGCACCCAGCGGGGGGCACACACAGATACGCAGTATTTT	CASSTQRGAHTDTQYF
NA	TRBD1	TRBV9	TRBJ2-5	TGTGCCAGCAGCCCTCGGACAGGGAAGAGGGAGACCCAGTACTTC	CASSPRTGKRETQYF